These 10 T cell receptor beta chains came from one sample sequenced in a study of blood T cell repertoires in COVID-19. Assay used: immunoSEQ multiplex PCR; TCRdb lists only in-frame clones, some missing. Of roughly 170,000 clones in the sample, around 87% were seen once. The source material was peripheral blood. All receptors derive from a woman in her seventies with COVID-19, enrolled during active disease.

V is TRBV27 and J is TRBJ2-7, with 10 nucleotides matching TRBD1. Germline V gene lookup returns CDR1 MNHEY and CDR2 SMNVEV (reference sequence). V was pared by 8 bases and J by 2 bases, with 3 bases of the junction left unmatched. The CDR3 is 13 amino acids. The DNA for the CDR3 is TGTGCCAGCGCCGGGACAGGGGCCTACGAGCAGTACTTC. Translation gives CASAGTGAYEQYF.

This clone was seen a few times. The chain combines TRBV2 with TRBJ1-4; TRBD1 matches 9 bases. Germline trimming cut 7 bases from V and 7 bases from J; bases unmatched to any gene: 13. Germline lookup yields CDR1 SNHLY and CDR2 FYNNEI. This CDR3 has 16 amino acids. The CDR3 DNA sequence: TGTGCCAGCAACCGGGACAGGGCTATTTTAAGTGAAAAACTGTTTTTT. The encoded protein is CASNRDRAILSEKLFF.

The rearrangement joins TRBV30 to TRBJ2-7; D is undetermined. Germline CDR1 and CDR2: GTSNPN and SVGIG (reference sequence). V lost 4 bases and J 0 bases, leaving 13 bases between the germline ends. This CDR3 has 14 residues. The CDR3 protein is CAWTVKDISYEQYF. In DNA form, the CDR3 reads TGTGCCTGGACCGTTAAAGACATCTCCTACGAGCAGTACTTC.

This clone was found once. V gene TRBV16 combines with J gene TRBJ1-4; 8 nucleotides line up with TRBD1. Germline trimming cut 3 bases from V and 7 bases from J; bases unmatched to any gene: 7. Germline CDR1 is KGHSY and CDR2 is FQNENV. The CDR3 runs to 15 residues. CDR3 DNA: TGTGCCAGCAGCCACCAAGGACAGGGATTTGAAAAACTGTTTTTT. Its protein is CASSHQGQGFEKLFF.

This clone showed up just once. V and J are TRBV11-3 and TRBJ1-1; D is perhaps TRBD1 (6 bases). V was cut by 5 bases and J by 1 base, with 11 bases left in between. Germline assignment: CDR1 SGHNT and CDR2 YENEEA. The CDR3 sequence is 14 residues long. CDR3 DNA: TGTGCCAGCAGCGTTGACAGGAGGAACACTGAAGCTTTCTTT. It specifies CASSVDRRNTEAFF.

The chain links TRBV28 to TRBJ1-6; D is unresolved. V lost 6 bases and J 6 bases, leaving 6 bases between the germline ends. Germline V gene data show CDR1 as MDHEN and CDR2 as SYDVKM. The CDR3 totals 12 residues. The CDR3 nucleotides are TGTGCCAGCAGAACAGTTAATTCACCCCTCCACTTT. Translation gives CASRTVNSPLHF.

This clone was observed a few times. The chain carries TRBV28 and TRBJ1-6; weak D call: TRBD1 (5 bases). Germline CDR1 is MDHEN and CDR2 is SYDVKM. V gave up 3 bases and J gave up 9 bases, with 6 bases separating them. The CDR3 covers 12 residues. The CDR3 DNA reads TGTGCCAGCAGTTTCGGGGGTTCACCCCTCCACTTT. Protein sequence: CASSFGGSPLHF.

The CDR3 reads CASSPPEGARYEQYF. The DNA of the CDR3 is TGTGCCAGCTCACCACCCGAGGGGGCGCGATACGAGCAGTACTTC. V and J are TRBV18 and TRBJ2-7, with 7 nucleotides matching TRBD1. Germline lookup yields CDR1 KGHSH and CDR2 LQKENI. J lost 4 bases, V lost 0 bases, and 6 bases had no gene match. The CDR3 totals 15 residues.

The chain is built from TRBV6-1 and TRBJ1-5; weak D call: TRBD1 (5 bases). Germline-derived CDR1 and CDR2 are MNHNS and SASEGT. The V end lost 3 bases, the J end lost 6 bases, and 12 bases lay between the germline ends. CDR3 size: 14 residues. This chain's CDR3 is CASSEVQGGQPQHF. The CDR3 nucleotides are TGTGCCAGCAGTGAGGTCCAGGGAGGTCAGCCCCAGCATTTT.

This chain's CDR3 is CASSLSAGAGYGYTF. In DNA, the CDR3 is TGTGCCAGCAGCTTAAGTGCGGGGGCGGGCTATGGCTACACCTTC. The chain couples TRBV7-3 to TRBJ1-2; perhaps TRBD1 as D (6 bases). Germline loops: CDR1 SGHTA, CDR2 FQGTGA. The V end lost 1 base, the J end lost 4 bases, and 13 bases lay between the germline ends. This CDR3 region has 15 residues.